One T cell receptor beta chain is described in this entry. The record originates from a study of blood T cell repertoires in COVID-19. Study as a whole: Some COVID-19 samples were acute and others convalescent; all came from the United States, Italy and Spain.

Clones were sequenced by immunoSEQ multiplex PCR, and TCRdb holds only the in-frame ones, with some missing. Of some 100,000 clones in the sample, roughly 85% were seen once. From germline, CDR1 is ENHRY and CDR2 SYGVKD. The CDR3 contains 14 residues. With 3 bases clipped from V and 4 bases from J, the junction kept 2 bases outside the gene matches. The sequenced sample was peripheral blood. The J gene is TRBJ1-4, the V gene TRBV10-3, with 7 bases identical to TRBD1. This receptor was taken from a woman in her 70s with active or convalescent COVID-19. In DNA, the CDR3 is TGTGCCATCAGTGAATGGGACAGTAATGAAAAACTGTTTTTT. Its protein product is CAISEWDSNEKLFF.